Listed below are T cell receptor beta chains from one sample, sequenced in a study of T cell responses to AZD1222 COVID-19 vaccine. TCRdb's copy holds only in-frame clones and misses some; the assay was immunoSEQ multiplex PCR. The sample lists 120,000 or so clones, just over 85% occurring once. The source was peripheral blood, collected on day 0 of AZD1222 vaccination. Source of these receptors: an adult in good health. Each CDR3 is given with its conserved first and last residue. The D gene is left open where the match is weak. Not all rows give a size; the values are once, few, many and, for expanded clones, a class.

d_gene: .
abundance: .
v_gene: TRBV19
j_gene: TRBJ2-6
CDR3nt: TGTGCCAGTAGTATAGGAGCCGGATCCTCTGGGGCCAACGTCCTGACTTTC
CDR3aa: CASSIGAGSSGANVLTF

d_gene: .
abundance: .
v_gene: TRBV7-7
j_gene: TRBJ2-2
CDR3nt: TGTGCTAGCAGCTTAGAAAGTTTTGACACCGGGGAGCTGTTTTTT
CDR3aa: CASSLESFDTGELFF

d_gene: .
abundance: .
v_gene: TRBV9
j_gene: TRBJ2-7
CDR3nt: TGTGCCAGCAGCGTAGCTCTCGACGAGCAGTACTTC
CDR3aa: CASSVALDEQYF

d_gene: .
abundance: .
v_gene: TRBV18
j_gene: TRBJ2-5
CDR3nt: TGTGCCAGCTCACGTGACAGACAAGAGACCCAGTACTTC
CDR3aa: CASSRDRQETQYF

d_gene: TRBD1
abundance: .
v_gene: TRBV10-3
j_gene: TRBJ1-2
CDR3nt: TGTGCCATCAGCAGTAGGCAGGGGGATAACTATGGCTACACCTTC
CDR3aa: CAISSRQGDNYGYTF

d_gene: TRBD1
abundance: .
v_gene: TRBV11-3
j_gene: TRBJ2-2
CDR3nt: TGTGCCAGCAGTTCCGGGACAGGGACCACCGGGGAGCTGTTTTTT
CDR3aa: CASSSGTGTTGELFF

d_gene: .
abundance: .
v_gene: TRBV28
j_gene: TRBJ1-5
CDR3nt: TGTGCCAGCAGTTTTTTGTCAGGGTACAATCAGCCCCAGCATTTT
CDR3aa: CASSFLSGYNQPQHF

d_gene: .
abundance: .
v_gene: TRBV7-2
j_gene: TRBJ2-2
CDR3nt: TGTGCCAGCAGCTTACGTGGGGAGCTGTTTTTT
CDR3aa: CASSLRGELFF

d_gene: .
abundance: .
v_gene: TRBV6-5
j_gene: TRBJ2-7
CDR3nt: TGTGCCAGGCTCGGCTACGAGCAGTACTTC
CDR3aa: CARLGYEQYF

d_gene: .
abundance: .
v_gene: TRBV15
j_gene: TRBJ2-7
CDR3nt: TGTGCCACCAGCAGAGGAACTTGGGGGCACAATCGTCAATCCTACGAGCAGTACTTC
CDR3aa: CATSRGTWGHNRQSYEQYF

d_gene: TRBD1
abundance: .
v_gene: TRBV5-1
j_gene: TRBJ2-2
CDR3nt: TGCGCCAGCAGCTTGGAAGACAGGGGGCCCACGAACACCGGGGAGCTGTTTTTT
CDR3aa: CASSLEDRGPTNTGELFF

d_gene: TRBD1
abundance: once
v_gene: TRBV19
j_gene: TRBJ2-7
CDR3nt: TGTGCCAGTAGTGCCTGGACAGGGGGTAGGTACGAGCAGTACTTC
CDR3aa: CASSAWTGGRYEQYF

d_gene: .
abundance: .
v_gene: TRBV28
j_gene: TRBJ2-1
CDR3nt: TGTGCCAGCAGTGCCCCAATCGGGAATGAGCAGTTCTTC
CDR3aa: CASSAPIGNEQFF

d_gene: TRBD1
abundance: .
v_gene: TRBV5-1
j_gene: TRBJ1-5
CDR3nt: TGCGCCAGCAGCTCAGGGACAGTCAATCAGCCCCAGCATTTT
CDR3aa: CASSSGTVNQPQHF

d_gene: .
abundance: .
v_gene: TRBV28
j_gene: TRBJ2-5
CDR3nt: TGTGCCAGCAGTTTATCCTTTCTACCGGGACGGGACCAAGAGACCCAGTACTTC
CDR3aa: CASSLSFLPGRDQETQYF

d_gene: TRBD1
abundance: .
v_gene: TRBV10-3
j_gene: TRBJ1-1
CDR3nt: TGTGCCGCCCAGGGGGGACTGAACACTGAAGCTTTCTTT
CDR3aa: CAAQGGLNTEAFF

d_gene: TRBD1
abundance: .
v_gene: TRBV19
j_gene: TRBJ2-1
CDR3nt: TGTGCCAGTAGTATAGGGACAGGCGACAATGAGCAGTTCTTC
CDR3aa: CASSIGTGDNEQFF

d_gene: .
abundance: .
v_gene: TRBV9
j_gene: TRBJ2-6
CDR3nt: TGTGCCAGCAGCGTACTGCTGAGGGGTGGGGCCAACGTCCTGACTTTC
CDR3aa: CASSVLLRGGANVLTF

d_gene: .
abundance: .
v_gene: TRBV4-1
j_gene: TRBJ1-5
CDR3nt: TGCGCCAGCAGCCAAATCACAGGGAGGGGTCAGCCCCAGCATTTT
CDR3aa: CASSQITGRGQPQHF

d_gene: TRBD1
abundance: .
v_gene: TRBV5-1
j_gene: TRBJ2-1
CDR3nt: TGCGCCAGCACCCGACAGGGGGCTGAGCAGTTCTTC
CDR3aa: CASTRQGAEQFF

d_gene: .
abundance: .
v_gene: TRBV5-1
j_gene: TRBJ2-6
CDR3nt: TGCGCCAGCAGCCCTTCAGGGGGGCGGGGGGCCAACGTCCTGACTTTC
CDR3aa: CASSPSGGRGANVLTF

d_gene: .
abundance: .
v_gene: TRBV4-1
j_gene: TRBJ2-5
CDR3nt: TGCGCCAGCAGCCAAGATCAAGTGGGTTACCAAGAGACCCAGTACTTC
CDR3aa: CASSQDQVGYQETQYF

d_gene: TRBD1
abundance: .
v_gene: TRBV10-2
j_gene: TRBJ2-5
CDR3nt: TGCGCCAGCAGTGTGGGGGGGACAGGGGGTCAAGAGACCCAGTACTTC
CDR3aa: CASSVGGTGGQETQYF

d_gene: TRBD2
abundance: .
v_gene: TRBV7-3
j_gene: TRBJ2-2
CDR3nt: TGTGCCAGCAGCTTAAGCCTAGCGGGAGGTTCCGGGGAGCTGTTTTTT
CDR3aa: CASSLSLAGGSGELFF

d_gene: .
abundance: .
v_gene: TRBV10-1
j_gene: TRBJ1-6
CDR3nt: TGCGCCAGCAGTGACCGCCCTTATAATTCACCCCTCCACTTT
CDR3aa: CASSDRPYNSPLHF

d_gene: .
abundance: .
v_gene: TRBV6-1
j_gene: TRBJ1-3
CDR3nt: TGTGCCAGCAGTGTACCCGAGTTCGTCCATGGAAACACCATATATTTT
CDR3aa: CASSVPEFVHGNTIYF

d_gene: .
abundance: .
v_gene: TRBV5-1
j_gene: TRBJ2-3
CDR3nt: TGCGCCAGCAGCGACGGCCATGGCCCAGATACGCAGTATTTT
CDR3aa: CASSDGHGPDTQYF

d_gene: .
abundance: .
v_gene: TRBV7-3
j_gene: TRBJ2-3
CDR3nt: TGTGCCAGCAGCTTGGGTCCTAGCACAGATACGCAGTATTTT
CDR3aa: CASSLGPSTDTQYF

d_gene: .
abundance: .
v_gene: TRBV4-1
j_gene: TRBJ2-1
CDR3nt: TGCGCCAGCAGCCAAGCGGACTTGGGATTCTCCTACAATGAGCAGTTCTTC
CDR3aa: CASSQADLGFSYNEQFF

d_gene: .
abundance: .
v_gene: TRBV1
j_gene: TRBJ2-2
CDR3nt: TGCACCAGCCTATACAGGGTCACCGGGGAGCTGTTTTTT
CDR3aa: CTSLYRVTGELFF

d_gene: .
abundance: .
v_gene: TRBV28
j_gene: TRBJ1-1
CDR3nt: TGTGCCAGCAGCTCCGGGGCGGGGGGAAACACTGAAGCTTTCTTT
CDR3aa: CASSSGAGGNTEAFF

d_gene: TRBD2
abundance: .
v_gene: TRBV13
j_gene: TRBJ2-7
CDR3nt: TGTGCCAGCAGCTTTAGCGGGCCTTCCTACGAGCAGTACTTC
CDR3aa: CASSFSGPSYEQYF

d_gene: .
abundance: .
v_gene: TRBV19
j_gene: TRBJ2-1
CDR3nt: TGTGCCAGTAGTATAGTGGGATTTATCACTGAGCAGTTCTTC
CDR3aa: CASSIVGFITEQFF

d_gene: TRBD1
abundance: .
v_gene: TRBV9
j_gene: TRBJ1-4
CDR3nt: TGTGCCAGCAGCACCCGGGACAGGGGAGATAATGAAAAACTGTTTTTT
CDR3aa: CASSTRDRGDNEKLFF

d_gene: .
abundance: .
v_gene: TRBV6-5
j_gene: TRBJ2-2
CDR3nt: TGTGCCAGCAGACAGGGTTCGGCCGGGGAGCTGTTTTTT
CDR3aa: CASRQGSAGELFF

d_gene: TRBD2
abundance: .
v_gene: TRBV6-2/TRBV6-3
j_gene: TRBJ2-3
CDR3nt: TGTGCCAGCAGTTTCGGACTAGCGGGGGGCACAGATACGCAGTATTTT
CDR3aa: CASSFGLAGGTDTQYF

d_gene: TRBD2
abundance: .
v_gene: TRBV13
j_gene: TRBJ2-3
CDR3nt: TGTGCCAGCAGCCAGACGGGGGGGGCCCCCAGGGAAGATACGCAGTATTTT
CDR3aa: CASSQTGGAPREDTQYF

d_gene: TRBD1
abundance: few
v_gene: TRBV11-2
j_gene: TRBJ2-7
CDR3nt: TGTGCCAGCAGCTTAGCGGGGACAGGCTCAGGGGAGCAGTACTTC
CDR3aa: CASSLAGTGSGEQYF

d_gene: .
abundance: .
v_gene: TRBV6-5
j_gene: TRBJ2-7
CDR3nt: TGTGCCAGCAGTAGGGGCTACGAGCAGTACTTC
CDR3aa: CASSRGYEQYF

d_gene: TRBD1
abundance: once
v_gene: TRBV28
j_gene: TRBJ1-5
CDR3nt: TGTGCCAGCAGTTTCCGGCCGGAAGGACAGGGGTATCAGCCCCAGCATTTT
CDR3aa: CASSFRPEGQGYQPQHF

d_gene: .
abundance: .
v_gene: TRBV3-1/TRBV3-2
j_gene: TRBJ1-2
CDR3nt: TGTGCCAGCAGCCAAGTGCCGCGAGCGCTCTATGGCTACACCTTC
CDR3aa: CASSQVPRALYGYTF

d_gene: .
abundance: .
v_gene: TRBV21-1
j_gene: TRBJ2-7
CDR3nt: TGTGCCAGCAGCAAAAACGGGAGGGCCTACGAGCAGTACTTC
CDR3aa: CASSKNGRAYEQYF

d_gene: .
abundance: .
v_gene: TRBV4-2
j_gene: TRBJ2-6
CDR3nt: TGTGCCAGCAGCCAAGCCGGGACACCATCTGGGGCCAACGTCCTGACTTTC
CDR3aa: CASSQAGTPSGANVLTF

d_gene: TRBD2
abundance: .
v_gene: TRBV11-2
j_gene: TRBJ2-7
CDR3nt: TGTGCCAGCAGCTCGATAACGGGACGGGACTACTACGAGCAGTACTTC
CDR3aa: CASSSITGRDYYEQYF

d_gene: .
abundance: .
v_gene: TRBV9
j_gene: TRBJ2-1
CDR3nt: TGTGCCAGCAGCGTAGGCAGGGTAAACAATGAGCAGTTCTTC
CDR3aa: CASSVGRVNNEQFF

d_gene: .
abundance: .
v_gene: TRBV28
j_gene: TRBJ1-1
CDR3nt: TGTGCCAGCAGACCCCCCGGCCCCGACACTGAAGCTTTCTTT
CDR3aa: CASRPPGPDTEAFF

d_gene: TRBD1
abundance: .
v_gene: TRBV6-5
j_gene: TRBJ1-2
CDR3nt: TGTGCCAGCAGGGGAACAGGGGTTGGTTATGGCTACACCTTC
CDR3aa: CASRGTGVGYGYTF

d_gene: TRBD1
abundance: few
v_gene: TRBV7-2
j_gene: TRBJ2-7
CDR3nt: TGTGCCAGCAGCTTAGATTGGGACAGGGCGGACGAGCAGTACTTC
CDR3aa: CASSLDWDRADEQYF

d_gene: TRBD1
abundance: .
v_gene: TRBV6-5
j_gene: TRBJ2-7
CDR3nt: TGTGCCAGCGGGGAACCACAGGGGTCTCCCTACGAGCAGTACTTC
CDR3aa: CASGEPQGSPYEQYF

d_gene: TRBD1
abundance: .
v_gene: TRBV2
j_gene: TRBJ1-4
CDR3nt: TGTGCCGGCTACAGGGGAGAGTATGAAAAACTGTTTTTT
CDR3aa: CAGYRGEYEKLFF